These 24 T cell receptor beta chains share one sample of origin, sequenced in a study of PD-L1 blockade in urothelial cancer. Documented time point: pretreatment peripheral blood. Assay used: immunoSEQ multiplex PCR; TCRdb lists only in-frame clones, some missing. The profile covers fewer than 60,000 clones, with about 80% appearing a single time and about 1.2% taken by the ten largest. This specimen consisted of PBMCs, obtained around atezolizumab (anti-PD-L1) treatment. These receptors were obtained from a man aged 45 to 65 with urothelial cancer.

The J gene is TRBJ2-5, the V gene TRBV7-8; tentatively, D is TRBD1 (5 bases). The CDR3 has 15 amino acids. The V end was cut by 1 base, the J end by 2 bases, with 11 bases between. In germline, CDR1 is SGHVS, CDR2 FQNEAQ. This CDR3 reads CASSLEGNSQETQYF. DNA for the CDR3: TGTGCCAGCAGCTTAGAGGGGAACAGTCAAGAGACCCAGTACTTC.

The V gene is TRBV27, the J gene TRBJ2-1; D is undetermined. The CDR3 has 11 amino acids. Germline V CDR1 and CDR2: MNHEY, SMNVEV (reference sequence). V gave up 6 bases and J gave up 5 bases, with 5 bases separating them. The CDR3 DNA is TGTGCCAGCAGCTCTAACAATGAGCAGTTCTTC. It is translated as CASSSNNEQFF.

In nucleotides, the CDR3 is TGTGCCATCAGTGGGGGTTGGAGCGGGCTTCCCTACAATGAGCAGTTCTTC. It specifies CAISGGWSGLPYNEQFF. The chain combines TRBV10-3 with TRBJ2-1; D may be TRBD2 (6 bases). Trimming cost V 4 bases and J 2 bases, with 18 bases left between them. The CDR3 covers 17 residues. CDR1 ENHRY and CDR2 SYGVKD come from the germline V gene.

This sequence joins TRBV19 and TRBJ2-3; weak D call: TRBD1 (6 bases). Germline assignment: CDR1 LNHDA and CDR2 SQIVND (reference sequence). With 6 bases removed from V and 4 bases from J, the gap between germline ends came to 11 bases. The CDR3 length is 13 residues. The CDR3, as DNA: TGTGCCAGTAGAAAACAGGGACCAGATACGCAGTATTTT. Protein sequence: CASRKQGPDTQYF.

This clone was seen a handful of times. V usage is TRBV30 and J usage is TRBJ1-1, with 7 nucleotides matching TRBD1. Germline values: CDR1 GTSNPN, CDR2 SVGIG (reference sequence). The CDR3 length is 13 residues. The V segment lost 3 bases and the J segment 1 base; nucleotides outside the gene matches: 2. The CDR3 spells CAWSRGENTEAFF. CDR3 bases: TGTGCCTGGAGCAGGGGGGAGAACACTGAAGCTTTCTTT.

This clone was seen just once. The rearrangement links TRBV6-6 to TRBJ2-7; 7 bases agree with TRBD2. V lost 5 bases and J lost 4; bases outside the gene matches: 5. Germline-derived CDR1 and CDR2 are MNHNY and SVGAGI (reference sequence). CDR3 size: 13 residues. In DNA form, the CDR3 reads TGTGCCAGCAGTCCGACTAGCCTATACGAGCAGTACTTC. Protein product: CASSPTSLYEQYF.

This clone was seen more than once but under ten times. The chain employs TRBV18 and TRBJ2-4; D unclear. Trimming shortened V by 2 bases and J by 8 bases, and 7 bases separated the two germline ends. The CDR3 spans 12 residues. In germline, CDR1 is KGHSH, CDR2 LQKENI. The CDR3 DNA is TGTGCCAGCTCACCAGAGAGAGACATTCAGTACTTC. As protein: CASSPERDIQYF.

The V call is TRBV6-1, the J call TRBJ1-2; TRBD1 matches at 11 bases. The CDR3 sequence is 14 residues long. CDR1 and CDR2 from the germline V gene are MNHNS and SASEGT. The ends lost 6 bases at V and 9 bases at J; junction bases unmatched: 9. This CDR3 reads CASSLYGQGASYTF. CDR3 nucleotides: TGTGCCAGCAGCCTATACGGACAGGGGGCGAGCTACACCTTC.

The chain combines TRBV27 with TRBJ2-7; D is undetermined. This CDR3 has 12 amino acids. Germline assignment: CDR1 MNHEY and CDR2 SMNVEV (reference sequence). Trimming took 7 bases from V and 5 from J, leaving 12 bases between them. The CDR3 region has the DNA TGTGCCAGCATCTCAGTCACCCACGAGCAGTACTTC. Residues: CASISVTHEQYF.

The V and J genes are TRBV7-9 and TRBJ2-7; D uncertain. The CDR3 contains 15 residues. CDR1 and CDR2 from the germline V gene are SEHNR and FQNEAQ (reference sequence). V was clipped by 4 bases and J by 3 bases, with 16 bases between them. CDR3 residues: CASSSAQAINYEQYF. Written as DNA, the CDR3 is TGTGCCAGCAGCTCGGCCCAGGCAATAAACTACGAGCAGTACTTC.

This clone was detected only a few times. The genes are TRBV7-9 and TRBJ1-2; D possibly corresponds to TRBD1 (5 bases). Trimming pared 1 base from V and 4 bases from J, leaving 13 bases between. The CDR3 spans 15 residues. The V gene's germline CDR1 is SEHNR and CDR2 FQNEAQ (reference sequence). The CDR3 nucleotides read TGTGCCAGCAGCTTAGTCGGCAGGGAAGGCTATGGCTACACCTTC. Protein sequence: CASSLVGREGYGYTF.

The rearrangement uses TRBV5-1 and TRBJ2-7; D not certain. CDR3 length equals 11 residues. The germline V gene has CDR1 SGHRS and CDR2 YFSETQ. V was clipped by 0 bases and J by 5 bases, with 3 bases between them. The CDR3 loop is CASSLANEQYF. CDR3 DNA sequence: TGCGCCAGCAGCTTGGCCAACGAGCAGTACTTC.

This clone was detected once. The rearrangement uses TRBV6-1 and TRBJ2-5, with 11 bases lining up with TRBD2. V lost 1 base to trimming and J lost 2 bases; unmatched junction nucleotides: 3. Germline lookup yields CDR1 MNHNS and CDR2 SASEGT. The CDR3 is made up of 16 amino acids. The CDR3 here is CASSEGASGGQETQYF. As DNA, the CDR3 is TGTGCCAGCAGTGAAGGAGCTAGCGGGGGGCAAGAGACCCAGTACTTC.

This sequence joins TRBV7-6 and TRBJ2-1, with 9 bases matching TRBD2. Losses at the gene ends were 4 bases for V and 6 bases for J; bases not matched to a gene: 4. The CDR3 spans 14 residues. Per germline, CDR1 SGHVS and CDR2 FNYEAQ. The CDR3 sequence is CASSSTTSGNEQFF. As DNA, the CDR3 is TGTGCCAGCAGCTCCACGACTAGCGGCAATGAGCAGTTCTTC. Together with reference TRBV7-6 and TRBJ2-1, the CDR3 gives the full variable domain: GAGVSQSPRYKVTKRGQDVALRCDPISGHVSLYWYRQALGQGPEFLTYFNYEAQQDKSGLPNDRFSAERPEGSISTLTIQRTEQRDSAMYRCASSSTTSGNEQFFGPGTRLTVL.

The chain uses TRBV6-1 and TRBJ2-4; D possibly corresponds to TRBD1 (5 bases). Germline V gene data show CDR1 as MNHNS and CDR2 as SASEGT. The CDR3 has 12 amino acids. Trimming pared 7 bases from V and 14 bases from J, leaving 18 bases between. The CDR3 nucleotides are TGTGCCAGCACCGAATCAGGGCCTGAGGAGTACTTC. This gives the protein CASTESGPEEYF.

The V gene is TRBV2, the J gene TRBJ2-3, with unresolved D. The CDR3 totals 16 residues. Germline lookup yields CDR1 SNHLY and CDR2 FYNNEI. With 8 bases removed from V and 0 bases from J, the gap between germline ends came to 18 bases. CDR3 amino acids: CASHPRAGPSTDTQYF. The DNA for the CDR3 is TGTGCCAGCCACCCTCGAGCAGGCCCTAGCACAGATACGCAGTATTTT.

This sequence joins TRBV19 and TRBJ1-1, with TRBD1 as a possible D gene (5 bases). The CDR3 length is 17 residues. CDR1 is LNHDA and CDR2 is SQIVND in the germline V gene (reference sequence). Deletions cut 5 bases from V and 7 bases from J, with 26 bases between. CDR3 sequence (DNA): TGTGCCAGTAGTCGTATACGAGGCTCGGTGGGACTCGTTGAAGCTTTCTTT. Its protein is CASSRIRGSVGLVEAFF.

V usage is TRBV27 and J usage is TRBJ2-5, with TRBD1 identical over 10 bases. This CDR3 spans 20 amino acids. From germline, CDR1 is MNHEY and CDR2 SMNVEV (reference sequence). The V gene end was trimmed by 8 bases and the J gene end by 3 bases; junction bases not matched to a gene: 24. The CDR3 region is CASESSRRQGARGNKETQYF. DNA for the CDR3: TGTGCCAGCGAAAGTTCCCGACGACAGGGGGCTAGGGGGAATAAAGAGACCCAGTACTTC.

The chain is built from TRBV7-9 and TRBJ1-6; D is ambiguous. V was shortened by 1 base and J by 9 bases, with 19 bases between the two germline ends. The germline V gene has CDR1 SEHNR and CDR2 FQNEAQ (reference sequence). There are 17 residues in the CDR3. The CDR3 region has the DNA TGTGCCAGCAGCTTAGGTCCAGGTACAGCAAATCCTTCACCCCTCCACTTT. Amino acids: CASSLGPGTANPSPLHF.

This clone appeared a few times. The chain combines TRBV5-1 with TRBJ1-4; tentatively, D is TRBD1 (6 bases). Trimming stripped 0 bases from V and 6 bases from J, with 9 bases between. Looked up from germline, CDR1 is SGHRS and CDR2 is YFSETQ. The CDR3 is 14 residues long. Written as DNA, the CDR3 is TGCGCCAGCAGCTTGGTGGCAGGGGATGAAAAACTGTTTTTT. It yields the protein CASSLVAGDEKLFF.

The chain links TRBV5-4 to TRBJ2-7; maybe TRBD1 (6 bases). Germline V gene data show CDR1 as SGHNT and CDR2 as YYREEE (reference sequence). The CDR3 consists of 15 residues. V was clipped by 0 bases and J by 4 bases, with 14 bases between them. The CDR3, as DNA: TGTGCCAGCAGCTTGGATCAAGGACAGCTTTACGAGCAGTACTTC. It encodes CASSLDQGQLYEQYF.

J is TRBJ2-2 and V is TRBV6-8; 10 bases are shared with TRBD2. CDR3 length equals 15 residues. The V and J ends lost 6 bases and 5 bases, in that order; junction bases with no gene match: 6. CDR1 is MNHGY and CDR2 is SAAAGT in the germline V gene. CDR3 sequence: CASSPAGGATGELFF. CDR3 nucleotides: TGTGCCAGCAGCCCAGCGGGGGGGGCGACCGGGGAGCTGTTTTTT.

The chain has TRBV7-9 and TRBJ2-1; 8 bases are shared with TRBD1. J lost 0 bases, V lost 5 bases, and 6 bases had no gene match. CDR3 length equals 16 residues. Germline-derived CDR1 and CDR2 are SEHNR and FQNEAQ (reference sequence). The CDR3 sequence is CASSRDRMSSYNEQFF. DNA for the CDR3: TGTGCCAGCAGCAGGGACAGGATGAGCTCCTACAATGAGCAGTTCTTC.

This chain uses TRBV30 with TRBJ1-3; D not certain. Trimming pared 5 bases from V and 1 base from J, leaving 33 bases between. Looked up from germline, CDR1 is GTSNPN and CDR2 is SVGIG (reference sequence). This CDR3 is built from 21 residues. The CDR3 DNA reads as TGTGCCTGGGATTCACGCCGCCAAAATTTGCCGCGGAAGGTGTCTGGAAACACCATATATTTT. Protein product: CAWDSRRQNLPRKVSGNTIYF.